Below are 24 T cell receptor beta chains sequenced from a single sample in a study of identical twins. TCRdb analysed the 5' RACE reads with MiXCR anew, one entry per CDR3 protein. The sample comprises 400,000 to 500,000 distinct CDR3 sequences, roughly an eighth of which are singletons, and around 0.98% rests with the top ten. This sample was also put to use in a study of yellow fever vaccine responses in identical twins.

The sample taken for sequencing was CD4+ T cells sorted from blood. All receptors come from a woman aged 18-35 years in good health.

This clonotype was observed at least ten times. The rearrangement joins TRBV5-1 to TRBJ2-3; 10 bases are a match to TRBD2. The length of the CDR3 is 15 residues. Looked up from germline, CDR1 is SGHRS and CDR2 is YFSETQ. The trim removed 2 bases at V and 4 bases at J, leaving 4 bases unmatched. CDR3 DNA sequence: TGCGCCAGCAGCTTAAAGCGGGGGGGGTCAGATACGCAGTATTTT. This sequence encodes CASSLKRGGSDTQYF.

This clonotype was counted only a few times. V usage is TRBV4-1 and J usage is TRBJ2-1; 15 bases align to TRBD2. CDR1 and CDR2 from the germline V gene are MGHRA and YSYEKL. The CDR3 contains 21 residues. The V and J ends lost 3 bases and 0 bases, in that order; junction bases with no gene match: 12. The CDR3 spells CASSHGRPGTSGGSSYNEQFF. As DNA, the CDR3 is TGCGCCAGCAGCCACGGTCGTCCCGGGACTAGCGGGGGGAGCTCCTACAATGAGCAGTTCTTC.

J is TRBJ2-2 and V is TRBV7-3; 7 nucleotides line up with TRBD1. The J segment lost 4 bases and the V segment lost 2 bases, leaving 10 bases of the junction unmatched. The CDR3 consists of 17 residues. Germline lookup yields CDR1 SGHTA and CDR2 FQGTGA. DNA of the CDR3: TGTGCCAGCAGCTTAGGGCCACAGGGGCGTCGCACCGGGGAGCTGTTTTTT. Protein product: CASSLGPQGRRTGELFF.

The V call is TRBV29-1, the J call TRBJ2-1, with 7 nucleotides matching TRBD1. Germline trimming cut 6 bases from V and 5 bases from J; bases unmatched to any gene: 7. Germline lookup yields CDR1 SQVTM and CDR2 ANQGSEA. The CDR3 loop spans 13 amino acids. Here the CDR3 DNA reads TGCAGCGTGCCGGACAGGCGCAACAATGAGCAGTTCTTC. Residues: CSVPDRRNNEQFF.

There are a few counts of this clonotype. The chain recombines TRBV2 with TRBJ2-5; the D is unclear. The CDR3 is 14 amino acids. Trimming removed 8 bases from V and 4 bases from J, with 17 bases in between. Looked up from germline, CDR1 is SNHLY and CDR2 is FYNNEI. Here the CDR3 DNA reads TGTGCCAGCCGGTCGGGCCCCTTGGGAGAGACCCAGTACTTC. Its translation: CASRSGPLGETQYF.

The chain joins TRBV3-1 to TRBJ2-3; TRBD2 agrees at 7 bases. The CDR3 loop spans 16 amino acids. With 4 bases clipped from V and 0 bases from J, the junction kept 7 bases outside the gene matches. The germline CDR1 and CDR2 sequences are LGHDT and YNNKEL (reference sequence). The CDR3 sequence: CASSPRAGTSTDTQYF. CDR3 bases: TGTGCCAGCAGCCCAAGAGCGGGGACTAGCACAGATACGCAGTATTTT.

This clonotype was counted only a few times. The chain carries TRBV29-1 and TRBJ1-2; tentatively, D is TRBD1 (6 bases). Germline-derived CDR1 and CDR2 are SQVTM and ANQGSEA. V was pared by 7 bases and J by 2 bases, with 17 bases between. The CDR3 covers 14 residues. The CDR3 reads CSAQTGNANYGYTF. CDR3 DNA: TGCAGCGCCCAAACAGGGAACGCCAACTATGGCTACACCTTC.

In DNA, the CDR3 is TGCAGTGCTGGGCCCCCAGGGGGGGTGAACACTGAAGCTTTCTTT. This codes for CSAGPPGGVNTEAFF. This rearrangement joins TRBV20-1 to TRBJ1-1; 7 bases match TRBD1. The germline gives CDR1 DFQATT, CDR2 SNEGSKA (reference sequence). Trimming at V came to 5 bases and at J to 0 bases, leaving 9 bases not matched to a gene. The length of the CDR3 is 15 residues.

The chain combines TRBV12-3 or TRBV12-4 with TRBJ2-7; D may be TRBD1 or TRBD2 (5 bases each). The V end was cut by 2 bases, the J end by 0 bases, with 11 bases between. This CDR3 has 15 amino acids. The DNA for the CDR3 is TGTGCCAGCAGTTTAACCGGGACGGCCTCCTACGAGCAGTACTTC. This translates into CASSLTGTASYEQYF.

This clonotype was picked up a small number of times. This CDR3 reads CASSDGTGNQPQHF. The DNA for the CDR3 is TGTGCCAGCAGTGATGGGACAGGGAATCAGCCCCAGCATTTT. The rearrangement joins TRBV5-4 to TRBJ1-5; TRBD1 matches at 9 bases. This CDR3 is 14 amino acids long. V was pared by 5 bases and J by 4 bases, with 4 bases of the junction left unmatched. Germline values: CDR1 SGHNT, CDR2 YYREEE (reference sequence).

The CDR3 spells CAIRSGTGVTDTQYF. The CDR3, as DNA: TGTGCCATCAGGTCTGGGACAGGGGTCACAGATACGCAGTATTTT. The V call is TRBV10-3, the J call TRBJ2-3; 10 bases are shared with TRBD1. Germline-derived CDR1 and CDR2 are ENHRY and SYGVKD. With V trimmed by 6 bases and J by 2 bases, 5 bases remained unmatched. The CDR3 has 15 amino acids.

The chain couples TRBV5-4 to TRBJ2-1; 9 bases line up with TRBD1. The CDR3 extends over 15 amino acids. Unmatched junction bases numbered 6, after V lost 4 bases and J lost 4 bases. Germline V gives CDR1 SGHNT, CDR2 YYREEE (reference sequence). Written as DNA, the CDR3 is TGTGCCAGCAGCCGGACAGGGGTACTTTACAATGAGCAGTTCTTC. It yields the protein CASSRTGVLYNEQFF.

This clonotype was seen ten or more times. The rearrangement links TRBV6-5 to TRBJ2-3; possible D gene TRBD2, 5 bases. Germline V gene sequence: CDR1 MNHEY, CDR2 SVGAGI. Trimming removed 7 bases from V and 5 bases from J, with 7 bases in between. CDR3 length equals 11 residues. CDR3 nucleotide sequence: TGTGCCAGCAAACGGGGAGATACGCAGTATTTT. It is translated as CASKRGDTQYF.

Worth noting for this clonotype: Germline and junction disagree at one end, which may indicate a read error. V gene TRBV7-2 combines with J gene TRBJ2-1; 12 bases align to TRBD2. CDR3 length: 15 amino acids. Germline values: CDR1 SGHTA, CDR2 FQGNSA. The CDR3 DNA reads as TGTGCCAGCAGATTAGGACTAGCGGGAAGCAATGAGCAGTTCTTC. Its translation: CASRLGLAGSNEQFF.

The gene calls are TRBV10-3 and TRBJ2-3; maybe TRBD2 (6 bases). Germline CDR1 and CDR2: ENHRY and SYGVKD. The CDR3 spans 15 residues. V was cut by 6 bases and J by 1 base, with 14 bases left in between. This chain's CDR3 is CAIRGSGPRTDTQYF. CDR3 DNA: TGTGCCATCAGGGGAAGCGGGCCCCGCACAGATACGCAGTATTTT.

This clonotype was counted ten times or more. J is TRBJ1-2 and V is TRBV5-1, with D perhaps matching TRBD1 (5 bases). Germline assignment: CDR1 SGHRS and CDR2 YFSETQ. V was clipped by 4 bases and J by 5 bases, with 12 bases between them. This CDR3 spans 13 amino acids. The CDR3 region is CASSPDSGYGYTF. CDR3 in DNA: TGCGCCAGCAGCCCAGACAGCGGATATGGCTACACCTTC.

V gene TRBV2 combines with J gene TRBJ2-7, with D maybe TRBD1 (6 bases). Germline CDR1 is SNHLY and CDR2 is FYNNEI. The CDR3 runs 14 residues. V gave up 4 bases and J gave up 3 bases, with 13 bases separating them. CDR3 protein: CASSGGQGNYEQYF. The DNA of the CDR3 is TGTGCCAGCAGTGGGGGTCAGGGGAACTACGAGCAGTACTTC.

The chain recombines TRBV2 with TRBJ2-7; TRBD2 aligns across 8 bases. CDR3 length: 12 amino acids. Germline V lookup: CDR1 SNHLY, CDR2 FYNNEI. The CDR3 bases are TGTGCAGGGCGGGGGGCAGCCTACGAGCAGTACTTC. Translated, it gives CAGRGAAYEQYF.

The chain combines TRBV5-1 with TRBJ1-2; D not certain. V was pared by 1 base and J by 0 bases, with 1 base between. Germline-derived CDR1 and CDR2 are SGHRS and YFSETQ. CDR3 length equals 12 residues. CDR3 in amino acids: CASSLTNYGYTF. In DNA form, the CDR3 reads TGCGCCAGCAGCTTGACTAACTATGGCTACACCTTC. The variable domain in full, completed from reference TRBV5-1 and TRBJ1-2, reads KAGVTQTPRYLIKTRGQQVTLSCSPISGHRSVSWYQQTPGQGLQFLFEYFSETQRNKGNFPGRFSGRQFSNSRSEMNVSTLELGDSALYLCASSLTNYGYTFGSGTRLTVV.

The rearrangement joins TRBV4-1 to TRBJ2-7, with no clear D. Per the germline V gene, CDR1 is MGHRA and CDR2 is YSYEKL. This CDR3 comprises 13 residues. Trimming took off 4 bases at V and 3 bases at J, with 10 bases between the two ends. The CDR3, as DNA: TGCGCCAGCAGCCGTCTGATTATCTACGAGCAGTACTTC. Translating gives CASSRLIIYEQYF.

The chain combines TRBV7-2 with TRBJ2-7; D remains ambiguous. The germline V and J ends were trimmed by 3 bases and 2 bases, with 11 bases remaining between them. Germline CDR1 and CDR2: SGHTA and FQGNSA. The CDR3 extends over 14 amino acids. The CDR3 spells CASSFHGTPYEQYF. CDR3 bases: TGTGCCAGCAGCTTTCATGGCACCCCCTACGAGCAGTACTTC.

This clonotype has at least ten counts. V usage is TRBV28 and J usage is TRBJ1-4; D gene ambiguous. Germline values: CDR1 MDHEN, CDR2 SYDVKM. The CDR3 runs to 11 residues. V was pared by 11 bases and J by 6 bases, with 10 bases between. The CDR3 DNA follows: TGTGCCGTTTCCGGGGATGAAAAACTGTTTTTT. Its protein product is CAVSGDEKLFF.

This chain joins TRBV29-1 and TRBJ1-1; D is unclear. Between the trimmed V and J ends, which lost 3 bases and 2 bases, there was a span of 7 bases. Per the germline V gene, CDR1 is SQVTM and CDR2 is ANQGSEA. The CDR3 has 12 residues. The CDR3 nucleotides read TGCAGCGTTGATCCGACCAACACTGAAGCTTTCTTT. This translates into CSVDPTNTEAFF.

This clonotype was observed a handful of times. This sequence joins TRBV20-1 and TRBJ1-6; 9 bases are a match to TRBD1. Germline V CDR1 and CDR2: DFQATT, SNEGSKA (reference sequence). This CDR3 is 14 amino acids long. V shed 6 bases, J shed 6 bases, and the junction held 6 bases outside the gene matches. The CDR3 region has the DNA TGCAGTGCCTCGGGACAGGGAAGTAATTCACCCCTCCACTTT. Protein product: CSASGQGSNSPLHF.